This TCR beta chain was captured by sequencing in a study of T cells in Graves' hyperthyroidism and ophthalmopathy (dated by TCRdb to the late 2010s). In terms of the full investigation: Peripheral blood samples were taken at initial diagnosis, before any treatment was given. The approximately 97 discovery patients were randomly divided into training and test sets at a 7:3 ratio. According to the paper, TCR Vbeta CDR3 sequencing was carried out on around 140 peripheral blood samples, which came from more than 40 ophthalmopathy, under 80 hyperthyroidism and about 17 progressor patients. In addition, the study compared T-cell repertoires in thyroid tissue and in blood from 6 or 7 Graves' hyperthyroidism patients. After sampling, hyperthyroidism patients received methimazole starting at 30 mg daily, and ophthalmopathy patients received high-dose intravenous methylprednisolone. Prospective prediction of ophthalmopathy was tested in an independent validation cohort consisting of some 20 hyperthyroidism patients and 15 to 17 patients who later progressed to ophthalmopathy. To identify TCR V-J signatures that set the groups apart, the researchers used a discovery cohort of about a hundred patients, made up of around 40 with Graves' ophthalmopathy and around 58 with stable Graves' hyperthyroidism.

CDR1 and CDR2 (SGHDN, FVKESK) derive from the germline V gene. From its cysteine to its phenylalanine, the CDR3 spans 15 amino acids. CDR3 DNA only is kept here, 45 bases in frame from base 1. The germline V end is reduced by 4 bases and the J end by 4 bases; junction bases left unmatched: 8. The paper's findings and limits, for the study overall: In validation, the model predicted progression to ophthalmopathy with 55% to 71% sensitivity and 72% to 85% specificity, a median of roughly seven months before onset. Sample size was not statistically predetermined, and investigators were not blinded to group allocation. A model built on a 13 V-J signature distinguished ophthalmopathy from stable hyperthyroidism, reaching about 88% sensitivity and around 82% specificity in cross-validation and 80%/75% in testing. Most expanded thyroid clonotypes (frequency above 0.001) were also detected in blood, a finding suggesting that blood repertoires may reflect thyroid immune responses.

Amplification of TCR beta CDR3 regions was carried out from RNA transcripts. For the first round of RT-PCR on the TCR CDR3, the HTBI primer set was used together with the Qiagen OneStep RT-PCR kit. Libraries were constructed in a second round of multiplex PCR, after which size selection and purification were performed. Sequencing of the libraries was done on an Illumina HiSeq2000 using paired-end 100 bp reads. Under the source paper's analysis protocol: Raw data were processed with SOAPnuke, discarding reads with adapters, uncalled bases, mean Phred below 15, or no exact constant-primer or identifier match. High-quality paired reads were merged using COPE v1.2.5, and each unique nucleotide sequence was defined as a clonotype. Clonotypes were aligned to IMGT TRBV, TRBD and TRBJ reference segments using MiTCR v1.1. Only V-J combinations with frequency above 0.0001, covering about 99% of repertoires, were analysed. A TCS score was defined as the ratio between F50 (clonal expansion) and ExV (chaos), using BLOSUM62-based TCRdist between CDR3 peptides within each V-J. Welch's t-statistics and random forest reduced around 550 V-J features to some 14, which were used in a naive Bayes classifier (R e1071). Through fastp at Q25 and MiXCR, TCRdb rebuilt clones from the public reads, retaining in-frame beta chains. For every CDR3 protein sequence, its rows merge into one entry that carries the most common genes and DNA. TCRdb, not the original authors, processed these V and J calls. This sample has some 500,000 distinct CDR3 sequences in its table, and roughly 24% of those were observed once. Jointly, the top ten make up around 11% of the sample.

Moderately to severely active disease, a Clinical Activity Score of at least 3, a NOSPECS grade of at least 4, and a duration under 3 months were present in ophthalmopathy patients. Patients with uncontrolled infections, other autoimmune diseases, pregnancy or lactation were excluded. Diagnoses relied on clinical symptoms, serum thyroxine and TRAb, thyroid ultrasound and orbital computed tomography. PBMCs were separated from under 11 ml of fresh peripheral blood using Ficoll-Paque density gradient centrifugation. Total RNA was extracted using Trizol reagent, and RNA quality was assessed on an Agilent 2100 Bioanalyzer. This clonotype was observed at least ten times. Its cognate antigen has yet to be identified. There are no base qualities to consult, and no much larger clone falls within one base.

The rearranged segments are TRBV14 and TRBJ2-7; TRBD1 agrees with 9 junctional bases. Material for sequencing was blood. This sequence was found in a young woman with Graves' ophthalmopathy. The nucleotides read TGTGCCAGCAGCCGCGCACGACAGGGGGTGTACGAGCAGTACTTC. It codes for CASSRARQGVYEQYF.